Given below is one TCR beta chain in context. No antigen is known for it. This sample was included in a study of T cell responses to AZD1222 COVID-19 vaccine. Regarding the study as a whole: Repertoires were collected only later (after the peak T cell response had occurred). At baseline, just five to seven AZD1222 recipients tested seropositive. Most donors were white British and more were female, and clonal diversity was possibly underestimated.

Sequenced by immunoSEQ multiplex PCR; TCRdb stores in-frame clones only, minus some. The sample carries approximately 120,000 clones, 70% to 90% recorded once. The CDR3 has 15 amino acids. Trimming removed 5 bases at V and 2 bases at J, with 13 bases between. The V gene's germline CDR1 is SGHTA and CDR2 FQGNSA. The chain combines TRBV7-2 with TRBJ1-5; D not certain. The sample was peripheral blood, taken on day 0 of AZD1222 vaccination. This receptor was obtained from an adult in good health. The CDR3 sequence is CASSRDGQGNQPQHF. CDR3 bases: TGTGCCAGCAGCCGGGATGGCCAGGGCAATCAGCCCCAGCATTTT.